A selection of T cell receptor beta chains follows, all from one sample in a study of cytomegalovirus exposure and HLA in healthy donors. The table came from immunoSEQ multiplex PCR; TCRdb's copy has only in-frame clones and leaves some out. The sample has about 97,000 clones; over 60% are singletons. Sequenced sample: PBMCs. These receptors were taken from a male donor in good health and CMV-seropositive. Both conserved end residues are part of each CDR3. The D gene is left open where the match is weak. Clone size, where shown, is once, few, many, or a class for clones that have expanded.

d_gene: -
abundance: -
v_gene: TRBV5-4
CDR3aa: CASSLDSRSSGNTIYF

d_gene: -
abundance: few
v_gene: TRBV27
CDR3aa: CASSSVTNYGYTF

d_gene: -
abundance: -
v_gene: TRBV30
CDR3aa: CAWRPGHLNTEAFF

d_gene: TRBD1
abundance: -
v_gene: TRBV6-1
CDR3aa: CASSEDRGPGTEAFF

d_gene: -
abundance: -
v_gene: TRBV30
CDR3aa: CAWTKQGDEKLFF

d_gene: -
abundance: few
v_gene: TRBV7-9
CDR3aa: CASSSRDTLQETQYF

d_gene: -
abundance: -
v_gene: TRBV5-4
CDR3aa: CASSPLTTGELFF

d_gene: -
abundance: -
v_gene: TRBV30
CDR3aa: CAWSVRWESGTGNTIYF

d_gene: -
abundance: few
v_gene: TRBV5-4
CDR3aa: CASRPTGQETQYF

d_gene: -
abundance: -
v_gene: TRBV20-1
CDR3aa: CSARGPDGYTF

d_gene: -
abundance: -
v_gene: TRBV5-1
CDR3aa: CASSFGLGAYEQYF

d_gene: TRBD2
abundance: -
v_gene: TRBV29-1
CDR3aa: CSVEGGRDYEQYF

d_gene: -
abundance: once
v_gene: TRBV7-9
CDR3aa: CASSSGGLGDLPYNEQFF

d_gene: -
abundance: -
v_gene: TRBV20-1
CDR3aa: CSASGTDTQYF

d_gene: -
abundance: -
v_gene: TRBV6-1
CDR3aa: CASSADQLREQYF

d_gene: TRBD1
abundance: -
v_gene: TRBV6-5
CDR3aa: CASSYQGASYEQYF

d_gene: -
abundance: once
v_gene: TRBV6-5
CDR3aa: CASSYDSPSYEQYF

d_gene: TRBD2
abundance: -
v_gene: TRBV4-1
CDR3aa: CASSRGSGIRPNEQFF